A single sample gave rise to the 10 T cell receptor beta chains below, sequenced in a study of T-cell reconstitution after alpha-beta-depleted transplantation in children. Unique molecular identifiers were built into the TCRbeta library. TCRdb re-called the PCR reads with MiXCR, one entry per CDR3 protein. The data contain about a million distinct CDR3 sequences, about 26% of them singletons. The source was PBMCs, mostly from graft donor cells, collected 360 days after TCRalphabeta/CD19-depleted stem cell transplant. The receptors were sampled from a boy younger than two who had a stem cell transplant for SCID, so the T cells may come from the graft donor.

V is TRBV24-1 and J is TRBJ2-1; TRBD1 is a possible D gene (5 bases). V lost 8 bases, J lost 10 bases, and 20 bases lay in between. Germline values: CDR1 KGHDR, CDR2 SFDVKD. The length of the CDR3 is 14 residues. DNA for the CDR3: TGTGCCACCACAGGTGGGTTAACAGGACGGGAGCAGTTCTTC. Translated, it gives CATTGGLTGREQFF.

This clonotype occurred a few times. The chain carries TRBV20-1 and TRBJ1-6, with 8 bases matching TRBD1. This CDR3 spans 13 amino acids. V lost 2 bases, J lost 16 bases, and 10 bases stayed unmatched. Germline lookup yields CDR1 DFQATT and CDR2 SNEGSKA (reference sequence). The CDR3: CSARRQGLFSLHF. The DNA for the CDR3 is TGCAGTGCTAGAAGACAGGGGCTGTTTAGTCTCCACTTT.

The genes are TRBV3-1 and TRBJ2-7; the match to TRBD2 covers 10 bases. V lost 5 bases and J lost 0; bases outside the gene matches: 13. Germline V gene sequence: CDR1 LGHDT, CDR2 YNNKEL (reference sequence). The CDR3 has 18 amino acids. The DNA for the CDR3 is TGTGCCAGCAGCTCTCGCCCCAGGACTAGCGGATTCTCCTACGAGCAGTACTTC. Protein sequence: CASSSRPRTSGFSYEQYF.

The chain combines TRBV5-1 with TRBJ2-7; 7 bases fit TRBD1. The CDR3 sequence is 14 residues long. The J segment lost 0 bases and the V segment lost 7 bases, leaving 7 bases of the junction unmatched. Germline V gives CDR1 SGHRS, CDR2 YFSETQ. The CDR3 DNA is TGCGCCAGCGGGACAGAGGATTCCTCCTACGAGCAGTACTTC. As protein: CASGTEDSSYEQYF.

CDR3 region: CASSLRGPIPNTEAFF. Written as DNA, the CDR3 is TGTGCCAGCAGCTTACGGGGGCCCATTCCGAACACTGAAGCTTTCTTT. V and J are TRBV7-2 and TRBJ1-1; possible D gene TRBD1, 6 bases. The length of the CDR3 is 16 residues. The V end lost 2 bases, the J end lost 1 base, and 14 bases lay between the germline ends. CDR1 SGHTA and CDR2 FQGNSA come from the germline V gene.

There are a few counts of this clonotype. J is TRBJ2-2 and V is TRBV5-1; a possible D gene is TRBD2 (6 bases). The CDR3 runs 16 residues. In germline, CDR1 is SGHRS, CDR2 YFSETQ. Trimming removed 0 bases at V and 1 base at J, with 10 bases between. In nucleotides, the CDR3 is TGCGCCAGCAGCTTGGCTGGCGGGGTGAACACCGGGGAGCTGTTTTTT. Encoded protein: CASSLAGGVNTGELFF. Filled out from reference TRBV5-1 and TRBJ2-2, the complete variable domain reads KAGVTQTPRYLIKTRGQQVTLSCSPISGHRSVSWYQQTPGQGLQFLFEYFSETQRNKGNFPGRFSGRQFSNSRSEMNVSTLELGDSALYLCASSLAGGVNTGELFFGEGSRLTVL.

Only one count was recorded for this clonotype. The chain is built from TRBV7-9 and TRBJ1-2, with 7 bases fitting TRBD1. The V segment lost 5 bases and the J segment 2 bases; nucleotides outside the gene matches: 8. Germline V gene data show CDR1 as SEHNR and CDR2 as FQNEAQ (reference sequence). The CDR3 consists of 15 residues. The CDR3 sequence is CASSLPGQANYGYTF. CDR3 nucleotides: TGTGCCAGCAGCCTACCCGGACAGGCCAACTATGGCTACACCTTC.

This clonotype appeared a few times. J is TRBJ1-2 and V is TRBV10-3; D is undetermined. The CDR3 has 14 amino acids. CDR1 and CDR2 (germline): ENHRY, SYGVKD. Trimming took off 1 base at V and 3 bases at J, with 9 bases between the two ends. The CDR3 DNA reads as TGTGCCATCAGTGAGTTACCAGGAGACTATGGCTACACCTTC. It yields the protein CAISELPGDYGYTF.

A few counts support this clonotype. The chain couples TRBV20-1 to TRBJ2-7; perhaps TRBD1 as D (6 bases). The CDR3 runs to 16 residues. Trimming removed 1 base from V and 0 bases from J, with 16 bases in between. Germline CDR1 is DFQATT and CDR2 is SNEGSKA (reference sequence). This chain's CDR3 is CSARVPRGKGSYEQYF. The CDR3 coding sequence is TGCAGTGCTAGAGTTCCCAGGGGAAAGGGCTCCTACGAGCAGTACTTC.

This clonotype was observed a few times. The chain joins TRBV9 to TRBJ2-2; D gene ambiguous. Per the germline V gene, CDR1 is SGDLS and CDR2 is YYNGEE. V was clipped by 3 bases and J by 2 bases, with 5 bases between them. The CDR3 contains 13 residues. CDR3 DNA sequence: TGTGCCAGCAGCGACTTAAACACCGGGGAGCTGTTTTTT. Protein product: CASSDLNTGELFF. Filled out from reference TRBV9 and TRBJ2-2, the complete variable domain reads DSGVTQTPKHLITATGQRVTLRCSPRSGDLSVYWYQQSLDQGLQFLIQYYNGEERAKGNILERFSAQQFPDLHSELNLSSLELGDSALYFCASSDLNTGELFFGEGSRLTVL.